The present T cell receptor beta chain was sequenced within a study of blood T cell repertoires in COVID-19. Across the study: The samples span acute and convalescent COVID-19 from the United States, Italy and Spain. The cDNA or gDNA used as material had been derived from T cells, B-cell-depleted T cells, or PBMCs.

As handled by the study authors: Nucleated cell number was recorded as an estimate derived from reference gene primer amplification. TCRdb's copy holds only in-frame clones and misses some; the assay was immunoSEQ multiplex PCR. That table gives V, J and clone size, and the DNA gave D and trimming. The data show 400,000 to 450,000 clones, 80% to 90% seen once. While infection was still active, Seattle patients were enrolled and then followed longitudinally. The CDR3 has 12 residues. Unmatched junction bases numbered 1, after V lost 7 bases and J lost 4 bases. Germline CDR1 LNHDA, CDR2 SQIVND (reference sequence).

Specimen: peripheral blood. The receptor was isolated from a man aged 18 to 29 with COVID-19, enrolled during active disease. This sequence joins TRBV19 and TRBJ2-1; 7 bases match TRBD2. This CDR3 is CASNGGYNEQFF. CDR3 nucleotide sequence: TGTGCCAGTAACGGGGGGTACAATGAGCAGTTCTTC.